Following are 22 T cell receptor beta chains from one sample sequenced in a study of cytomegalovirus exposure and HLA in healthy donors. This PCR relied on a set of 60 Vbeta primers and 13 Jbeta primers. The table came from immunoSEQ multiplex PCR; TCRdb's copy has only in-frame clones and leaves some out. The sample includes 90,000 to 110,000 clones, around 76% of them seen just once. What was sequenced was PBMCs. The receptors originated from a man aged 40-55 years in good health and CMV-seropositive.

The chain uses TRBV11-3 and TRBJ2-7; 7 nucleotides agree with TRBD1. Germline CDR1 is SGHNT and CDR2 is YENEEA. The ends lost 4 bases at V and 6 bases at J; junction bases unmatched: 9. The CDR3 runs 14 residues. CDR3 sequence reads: CASSSRTGPPEQYF. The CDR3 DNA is TGTGCCAGCAGCTCCCGGACAGGTCCCCCCGAGCAGTACTTC.

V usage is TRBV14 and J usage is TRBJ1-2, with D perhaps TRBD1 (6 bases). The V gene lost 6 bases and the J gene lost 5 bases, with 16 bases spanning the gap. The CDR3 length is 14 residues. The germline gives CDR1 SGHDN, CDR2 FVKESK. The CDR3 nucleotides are TGTGCCAGCAGAGGGGGGGGTTGGGGTTATGGCTACACCTTC. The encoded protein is CASRGGGWGYGYTF.

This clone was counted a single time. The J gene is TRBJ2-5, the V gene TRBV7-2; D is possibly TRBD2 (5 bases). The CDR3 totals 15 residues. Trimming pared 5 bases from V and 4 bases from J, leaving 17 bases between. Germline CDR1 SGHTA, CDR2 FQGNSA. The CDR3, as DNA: TGTGCCAGCAGCCCCAGTTCGGCGGGCCGAGAGACCCAGTACTTC. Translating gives CASSPSSAGRETQYF.

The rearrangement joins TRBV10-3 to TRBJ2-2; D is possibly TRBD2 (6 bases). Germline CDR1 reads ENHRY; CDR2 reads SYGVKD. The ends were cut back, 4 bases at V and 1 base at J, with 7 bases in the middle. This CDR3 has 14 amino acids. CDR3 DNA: TGTGCCATCAGTGGTAGCGGGAACACCGGGGAGCTGTTTTTT. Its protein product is CAISGSGNTGELFF.

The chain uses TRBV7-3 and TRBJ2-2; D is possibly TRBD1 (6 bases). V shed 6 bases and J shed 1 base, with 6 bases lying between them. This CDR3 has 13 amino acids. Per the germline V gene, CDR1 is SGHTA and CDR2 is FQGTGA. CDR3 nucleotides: TGTGCCAGCAGGGGACAGAACACCGGGGAGCTGTTTTTT. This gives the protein CASRGQNTGELFF.

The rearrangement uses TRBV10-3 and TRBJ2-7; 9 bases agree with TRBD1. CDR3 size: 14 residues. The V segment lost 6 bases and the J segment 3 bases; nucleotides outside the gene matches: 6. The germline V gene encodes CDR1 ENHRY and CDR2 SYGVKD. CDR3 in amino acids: CAIRSDRGGYEQYF. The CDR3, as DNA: TGTGCCATCAGATCGGACAGGGGTGGCTACGAGCAGTACTTC.

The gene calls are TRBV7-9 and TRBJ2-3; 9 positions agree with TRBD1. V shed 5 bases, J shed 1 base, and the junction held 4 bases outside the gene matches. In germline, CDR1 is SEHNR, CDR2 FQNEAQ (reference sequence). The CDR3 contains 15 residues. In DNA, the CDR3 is TGTGCCAGCAGCCCTAGGGACAGGGGCACAGATACGCAGTATTTT. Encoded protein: CASSPRDRGTDTQYF. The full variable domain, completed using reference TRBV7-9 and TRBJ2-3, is DTGVSQNPRHKITKRGQNVTFRCDPISEHNRLYWYRQTLGQGPEFLTYFQNEAQLEKSRLLSDRFSAERPKGSFSTLEIQRTEQGDSAMYLCASSPRDRGTDTQYFGPGTRLTVL.

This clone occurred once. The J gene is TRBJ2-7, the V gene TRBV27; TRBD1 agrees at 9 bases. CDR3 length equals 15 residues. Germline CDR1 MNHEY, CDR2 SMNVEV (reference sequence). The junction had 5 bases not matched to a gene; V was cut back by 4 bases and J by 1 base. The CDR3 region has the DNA TGTGCCAGCAGTTACACAGGGGGCGCTTCCTACGAGCAGTACTTC. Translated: CASSYTGGASYEQYF.

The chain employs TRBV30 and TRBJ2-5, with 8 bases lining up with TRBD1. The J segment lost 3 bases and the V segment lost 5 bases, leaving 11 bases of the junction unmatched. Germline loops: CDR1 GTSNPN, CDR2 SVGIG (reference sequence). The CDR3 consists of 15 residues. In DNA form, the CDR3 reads TGTGCCTGGGAGCCGGACAGGGTGGAAGAAGAGACCCAGTACTTC. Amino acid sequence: CAWEPDRVEEETQYF.

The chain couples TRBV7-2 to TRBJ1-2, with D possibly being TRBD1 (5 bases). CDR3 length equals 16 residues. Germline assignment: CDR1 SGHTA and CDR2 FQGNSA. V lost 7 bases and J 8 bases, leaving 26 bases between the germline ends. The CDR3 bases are TGTGCCAGCACCTCCCTCGGGGGGAGGGGAAAGGGGGGCTACACCTTC. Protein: CASTSLGGRGKGGYTF. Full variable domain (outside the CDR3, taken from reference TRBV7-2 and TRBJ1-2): GAGVSQSPSNKVTEKGKDVELRCDPISGHTALYWYRQSLGQGLEFLIYFQGNSAPDKSGLPSDRFSAERTGGSVSTLTIQRTQQEDSAVYLCASTSLGGRGKGGYTFGSGTRLTVV.

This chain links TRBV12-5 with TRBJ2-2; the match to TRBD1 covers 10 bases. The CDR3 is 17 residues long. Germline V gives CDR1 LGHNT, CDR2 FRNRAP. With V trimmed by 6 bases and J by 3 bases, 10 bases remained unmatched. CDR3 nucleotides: TGTGCTAGTGGGCGGGTCCCCGGGACAGGGGACACCGGGGAGCTGTTTTTT. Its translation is CASGRVPGTGDTGELFF.

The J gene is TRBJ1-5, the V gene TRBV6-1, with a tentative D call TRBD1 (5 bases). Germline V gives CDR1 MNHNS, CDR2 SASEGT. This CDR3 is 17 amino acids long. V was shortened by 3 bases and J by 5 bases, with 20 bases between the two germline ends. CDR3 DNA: TGTGCCAGCAGTGAGCCGGCAGGGTGGCCCTCAGATCAGCCCCAGCATTTT. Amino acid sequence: CASSEPAGWPSDQPQHF.

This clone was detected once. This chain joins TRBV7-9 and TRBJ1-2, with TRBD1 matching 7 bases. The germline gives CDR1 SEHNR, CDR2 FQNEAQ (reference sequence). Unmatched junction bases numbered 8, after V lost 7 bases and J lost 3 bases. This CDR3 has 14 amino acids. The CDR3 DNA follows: TGTGCCAGCATGGGTGGACAGGACGACTATGGCTACACCTTC. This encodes CASMGGQDDYGYTF.

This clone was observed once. CDR3 loop: CAWSAVGTGNIQYF. The CDR3 bases are TGTGCCTGGAGTGCTGTCGGGACTGGAAACATTCAGTACTTC. The rearrangement uses TRBV30 and TRBJ2-4; D may be TRBD2 (6 bases). V was pared by 1 base and J by 6 bases, with 13 bases between. This CDR3 spans 14 amino acids. Per germline, CDR1 GTSNPN and CDR2 SVGIG (reference sequence).

CDR3 loop: CASDDFTDTQYF. CDR3 bases: TGCGCCAGCGACGACTTCACAGATACGCAGTATTTT. The gene calls are TRBV4-1 and TRBJ2-3; D uncertain. Germline V gene data show CDR1 as MGHRA and CDR2 as YSYEKL. The CDR3 sequence is 12 residues long. V was pared by 8 bases and J by 2 bases, with 8 bases between.

The CDR3 is CASSARTGGLGEKLFF. The CDR3 nucleotides read TGTGCCAGCAGTGCCCGAACAGGGGGCCTAGGGGAAAAACTGTTTTTT. The V and J genes are TRBV28 and TRBJ1-4; TRBD1 matches 9 bases. The CDR3 has 16 residues. The J segment lost 8 bases and the V segment lost 5 bases, leaving 12 bases of the junction unmatched. Germline CDR1 and CDR2: MDHEN and SYDVKM.

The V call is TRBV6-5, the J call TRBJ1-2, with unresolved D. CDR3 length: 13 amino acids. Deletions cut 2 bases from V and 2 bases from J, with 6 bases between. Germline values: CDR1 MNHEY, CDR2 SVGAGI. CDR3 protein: CASSYPGNYGYTF. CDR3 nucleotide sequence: TGTGCCAGCAGTTACCCCGGGAACTATGGCTACACCTTC.

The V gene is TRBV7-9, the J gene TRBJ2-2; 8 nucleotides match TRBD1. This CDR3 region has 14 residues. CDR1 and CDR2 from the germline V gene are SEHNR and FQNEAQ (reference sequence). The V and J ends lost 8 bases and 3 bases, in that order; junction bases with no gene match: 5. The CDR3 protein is CASLDRGHTGELFF. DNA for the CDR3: TGTGCCAGCCTCGACAGGGGTCACACCGGGGAGCTGTTTTTT.

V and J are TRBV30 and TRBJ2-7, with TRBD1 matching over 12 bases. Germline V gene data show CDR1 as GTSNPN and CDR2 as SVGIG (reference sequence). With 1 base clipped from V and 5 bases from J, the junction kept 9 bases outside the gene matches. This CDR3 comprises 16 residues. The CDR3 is CAWSAGPGTGGNEQYF. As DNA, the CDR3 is TGTGCCTGGAGTGCAGGGCCTGGGACAGGGGGCAACGAGCAGTACTTC. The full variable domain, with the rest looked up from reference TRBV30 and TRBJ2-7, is SQTIHQWPATLVQPVGSPLSLECTVEGTSNPNLYWYRQAAGRGLQLLFYSVGIGQISSEVPQNLSASRPQDRQFILSSKKLLLSDSGFYLCAWSAGPGTGGNEQYFGPGTRLTVT.

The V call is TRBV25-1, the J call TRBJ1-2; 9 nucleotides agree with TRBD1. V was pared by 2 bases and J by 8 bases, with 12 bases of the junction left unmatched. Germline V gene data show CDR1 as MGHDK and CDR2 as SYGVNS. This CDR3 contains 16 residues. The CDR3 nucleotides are TGTGCCAGCAGTGAAGTGGGGACAGGGACAACGAAGGGCTACACCTTC. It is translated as CASSEVGTGTTKGYTF.

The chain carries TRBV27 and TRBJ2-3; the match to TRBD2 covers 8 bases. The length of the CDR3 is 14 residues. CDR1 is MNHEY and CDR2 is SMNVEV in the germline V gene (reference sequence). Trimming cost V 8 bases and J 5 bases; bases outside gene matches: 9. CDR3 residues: CASSKAGGRDTQYF. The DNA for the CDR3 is TGTGCCAGCTCAAAGGCGGGGGGCAGAGATACGCAGTATTTT.

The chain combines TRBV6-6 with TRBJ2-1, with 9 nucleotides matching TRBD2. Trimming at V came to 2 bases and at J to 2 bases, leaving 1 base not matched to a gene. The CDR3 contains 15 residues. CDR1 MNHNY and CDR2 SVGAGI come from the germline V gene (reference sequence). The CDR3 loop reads CASSYLAGTYNEQFF. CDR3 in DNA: TGTGCCAGCAGTTACCTAGCGGGGACCTACAATGAGCAGTTCTTC.